Below are 32 T cell receptor beta chains sequenced from a single sample in a study of regulatory T cells in long-lasting Graves disease. Documented time point: newly diagnosed GD, antithyroid drugs for less than 3 months. Isolated PBMC RNA provided the starting material for the TCR library. CDR3-region Arm-PCR and iRepertoire HTBI primers produced the TCR beta libraries. TCRdb used MiXCR to reprocess the multiplex PCR reads, holding one entry per CDR3 protein. The sample comprises 350,000 to 450,000 distinct CDR3 sequences, about 12% of which are singletons, and about 19% rests with the top ten. These records were also assigned to another study, of T cells in Graves' hyperthyroidism and ophthalmopathy.

Here the sequenced sample was peripheral blood mononuclear cells (PBMCs), taken at new diagnosis, from a patient treated with antithyroid drugs. Receptors were obtained from a woman in her late teens or twenties with Graves disease.

This chain uses TRBV20-1 with TRBJ2-7; D is undetermined. There are 13 residues in the CDR3. Trimming left V 3 bases short and J 3 bases short, with 12 bases between. In germline, CDR1 is DFQATT, CDR2 SNEGSKA (reference sequence). This chain's CDR3 is CSASRGSNYEQYF. CDR3 nucleotide sequence: TGCAGTGCTAGCCGTGGCTCCAACTACGAGCAGTACTTC.

This clonotype was picked up many times. The rearrangement links TRBV20-1 to TRBJ2-5; 13 positions match TRBD2. CDR1 and CDR2 (germline): DFQATT, SNEGSKA (reference sequence). Losses at the gene ends were 5 bases for V and 7 bases for J; bases not matched to a gene: 7. CDR3 length equals 14 residues. The chain's CDR3 is CSAPRTSGRRTQYF. The CDR3 DNA follows: TGCAGTGCTCCAAGGACTAGCGGGAGACGGACCCAGTACTTC.

This clonotype came up many times. The chain is built from TRBV18 and TRBJ1-5; TRBD1 agrees at 8 bases. Losses at the gene ends were 1 base for V and 1 base for J; bases not matched to a gene: 6. The CDR3 is 17 amino acids. CDR1 and CDR2 from the germline V gene are KGHSH and LQKENI. The CDR3 is CASSPLGQGGSNQPQHF. The CDR3 coding sequence is TGTGCCAGCTCACCACTAGGACAGGGAGGGAGCAATCAGCCCCAGCATTTT.

This clonotype showed up many times. The chain links TRBV5-1 to TRBJ2-1; D may correspond to TRBD1 or TRBD2 (6 bases each). CDR1 is SGHRS, CDR2 YFSETQ, per germline. V was cut by 1 base and J by 4 bases, with 12 bases left in between. This CDR3 has 15 residues. The CDR3 is CASSLRGAAYNEQFF. The CDR3 DNA reads TGCGCCAGCAGCTTGAGGGGGGCGGCGTACAATGAGCAGTTCTTC.

This clonotype was seen only a few times. The chain couples TRBV10-3 to TRBJ1-1; D is ambiguous. Trimming took 10 bases from V and 0 from J, leaving 12 bases between them. Germline V CDR1 and CDR2: ENHRY, SYGVKD. This CDR3 contains 13 residues. The CDR3 bases are TGTGCCACCGAAACTCGGATGAACACTGAAGCTTTCTTT. Protein sequence: CATETRMNTEAFF.

The table lists this clonotype with many counts. This chain connects TRBV5-8 to TRBJ2-7; TRBD1 matches 10 bases. This CDR3 is 20 amino acids long. In germline, CDR1 is SGHTS, CDR2 YDEGEE. Trimming cost V 0 bases and J 1 base; bases outside gene matches: 16. The CDR3, as DNA: TGTGCCAGCAGCTTGGAGTTGGGCTCTTGGAGGGACAGGGGTTCCTACGAGCAGTACGTC. It codes for CASSLELGSWRDRGSYEQYV.

This clonotype was found many times. At one end the junction does not follow the germline gene, possibly because of a read error. The rearrangement joins TRBV20-1 to TRBJ2-7, with no clear D. The CDR3 extends over 14 amino acids. CDR1 DFQATT and CDR2 SNEGSKA come from the germline V gene (reference sequence). The CDR3 nucleotides are TGCAGTGCAAGAGAAGAATGGTCCAACTACGAGCAGTACTTC. It is translated as CSAREEWSNYEQYF.

This clonotype was observed at least ten times. V and J are TRBV7-8 and TRBJ2-1; D is undetermined. The V gene lost 1 base and the J gene lost 9 bases, with 13 bases spanning the gap. CDR1 and CDR2 from the germline V gene are SGHVS and FQNEAQ. CDR3 length equals 14 residues. This CDR3 is CASSLVLSGREQFF. The CDR3 coding sequence is TGTGCCAGCAGCTTAGTGTTGAGTGGGCGTGAGCAGTTCTTC.

This clonotype came up a few times. The chain carries TRBV27 and TRBJ2-2; D not resolved. Germline CDR1 is MNHEY and CDR2 is SMNVEV (reference sequence). Trimming took 3 bases from V and 5 from J, leaving 13 bases between them. There are 15 residues in the CDR3. CDR3 region: CASSFVHSRTGELFF. The CDR3 DNA reads TGTGCCAGCAGTTTTGTTCACAGCCGGACCGGGGAGCTGTTTTTT.

For this clonotype: A read error may be the cause here, since a much bigger clone is one base away. This chain links TRBV12-3 or TRBV12-4 with TRBJ1-5; tentative D call: TRBD1 (5 bases). The CDR3 is 17 residues long. V dropped 0 bases and J dropped 7 bases, with 19 bases sitting between them. This CDR3 is CASSLAGQIGTRQPQHF. CDR3 coding DNA: TGTGCCAGCAGTTTAGCGGGGCAGATCGGTACCCGACAGCCCCAGCATTTT.

At least ten counts were recorded for this clonotype. This rearrangement joins TRBV10-3 to TRBJ2-7, with D unclear. Germline CDR1 ENHRY, CDR2 SYGVKD. The CDR3 consists of 12 residues. The DNA of the CDR3 is TGTGCCATCAGTGATGGGTCGGACGAGCAGTATGTC. This translates into CAISDGSDEQYV.

This clonotype has a count of ten or more. V and J are TRBV28 and TRBJ2-4; D gene uncertain. This CDR3 contains 14 residues. Germline V gives CDR1 MDHEN, CDR2 SYDVKM. V dropped 3 bases and J dropped 0 bases, with 6 bases sitting between them. CDR3 DNA sequence: TGTGCCAGCAGTTTTGGGATAGCCAAAAACATTCAGTACTTC. Translating gives CASSFGIAKNIQYF.

The chain is built from TRBV4-1 and TRBJ1-1, with 8 bases aligning to TRBD1. The CDR3 covers 15 residues. The V gene's germline CDR1 is MGHRA and CDR2 YSYEKL. The J segment lost 2 bases and the V segment lost 3 bases, leaving 5 bases of the junction unmatched. The CDR3 DNA is TGCGCCAGCAGCCATCGGACAGGGTTTAACACTGAAGCTTTCTTT. Encoded protein: CASSHRTGFNTEAFF.

This clonotype was detected ten times or more. The CDR3 reads CASTTIHNGYEQYF. DNA of the CDR3: TGTGCCAGCACTACCATACACAACGGCTACGAGCAGTACTTC. This sequence joins TRBV28 and TRBJ2-7; D call uncertain. The CDR3 consists of 14 residues. Germline-derived CDR1 and CDR2 are MDHEN and SYDVKM. Trimming cost V 7 bases and J 3 bases, with 16 bases left between them.

The chain has TRBV4-1 and TRBJ2-1; D is uncertain. The germline V and J ends were trimmed by 2 bases and 0 bases, with 20 bases remaining between them. Germline CDR1 reads MGHRA; CDR2 reads YSYEKL. The CDR3 length is 19 residues. The CDR3 nucleotides are TGCGCCAGCAGCCAATGGAATATCCCCAGGCGAGGCTCCTACAATGAGCAGTTCTTC. This encodes CASSQWNIPRRGSYNEQFF.

This clonotype was seen ten or more times. J is TRBJ2-5 and V is TRBV2; no clear D. The V end lost 8 bases, the J end lost 1 base, and 11 bases lay between the germline ends. This CDR3 is built from 13 residues. Germline CDR1 is SNHLY and CDR2 is FYNNEI. CDR3 DNA sequence: TGTGCCAGCCGAGGCCTGATCCAAGAGACCCAGTACTTC. Its translation is CASRGLIQETQYF.

This clonotype was detected ten times or more. The chain recombines TRBV12-3 or TRBV12-4 with TRBJ2-1, with a weak D call TRBD2 (5 bases). The V end lost 4 bases, the J end lost 7 bases, and 14 bases lay between the germline ends. The length of the CDR3 is 14 residues. Here the CDR3 DNA reads TGTGCCAGCAGTTCCACTAGGTCGGGGAATGAGCAGTTCTTC. Protein sequence: CASSSTRSGNEQFF.

The table lists this clonotype with a few counts. The J gene is TRBJ1-1, the V gene TRBV19; 12 bases line up with TRBD1. The germline V gene encodes CDR1 LNHDA and CDR2 SQIVND (reference sequence). J gave up 2 bases and V 5 bases, and 18 bases lay outside the gene matches. This CDR3 has 20 residues. CDR3 region: CASSLQPGQGAFLSNTEAFF. CDR3 DNA sequence: TGTGCCAGTAGTCTCCAACCGGGACAGGGGGCTTTTTTGTCCAACACTGAAGCTTTCTTT.

As to this clonotype: Since a much larger clone is just one base distant, this may be a read error. J is TRBJ2-3 and V is TRBV3-1, with D unclear. The CDR3 spans 12 residues. V lost 3 bases and J 4 bases, leaving 5 bases between the germline ends. CDR1 LGHDT and CDR2 YNNKEL come from the germline V gene (reference sequence). This CDR3 reads CASSHRSDTQYF. The CDR3 DNA follows: TGTGCCAGCAGCCACCGGTCAGATACGCAGTATTTT.

There are many counts of this clonotype. The chain joins TRBV6-5 to TRBJ1-2; D is unclear. The CDR3 consists of 13 residues. The V end was cut by 0 bases, the J end by 5 bases, with 7 bases between. In germline, CDR1 is MNHEY, CDR2 SVGAGI. The DNA for the CDR3 is TGTGCCAGCAGTTACTCGGGGTTATATGGCTACACCTTC. Protein: CASSYSGLYGYTF.

V is TRBV4-2 and J is TRBJ2-7, with 10 bases identical to TRBD2. CDR3 size: 16 residues. V lost 4 bases and J lost 2; bases outside the gene matches: 8. Germline CDR1 and CDR2: LGHNA and YNFKEQ. CDR3 sequence: CASSRKGTSETYEQYF. The CDR3 region has the DNA TGTGCCAGCAGCCGTAAAGGGACTAGCGAAACCTACGAGCAGTACTTC.

This clonotype was counted only a few times. The chain employs TRBV19 and TRBJ1-5; the D is unclear. The V end was cut by 8 bases, the J end by 3 bases, with 14 bases between. The CDR3 loop spans 14 amino acids. The germline V gene encodes CDR1 LNHDA and CDR2 SQIVND (reference sequence). The CDR3 coding sequence is TGTGCCAGTGAACCGGGTGAAAACAATCAGCCCCAGCATTTT. Amino acids: CASEPGENNQPQHF. Using reference TRBV19 and TRBJ1-5 for the parts outside the CDR3, the full variable domain is DGGITQSPKYLFRKEGQNVTLSCEQNLNHDAMYWYRQDPGQGLRLIYYSQIVNDFQKGDIAEGYSVSREKKESFPLTVTSAQKNPTAFYLCASEPGENNQPQHFGDGTRLSIL.

The rearrangement links TRBV27 to TRBJ2-7; 11 bases match TRBD1. CDR1 is MNHEY, CDR2 SMNVEV, per germline (reference sequence). The CDR3 spans 15 residues. V shed 3 bases, J shed 4 bases, and the junction held 5 bases outside the gene matches. The CDR3, as DNA: TGTGCCAGCAGTTTCTCCGGGACAGGGGGGTACGAGCAGTACTTC. This sequence encodes CASSFSGTGGYEQYF.

This clonotype was detected ten times or more. CDR3 bases: TGTGCCATCAGGAGGGATAGCGGGATTTCCTACAATGAGCAGTTCTTC. It yields the protein CAIRRDSGISYNEQFF. The J gene is TRBJ2-1, the V gene TRBV10-3; 8 bases map to TRBD2. The CDR3 is 16 amino acids. Trimming at V came to 6 bases and at J to 1 base, leaving 8 bases not matched to a gene. The germline V gene has CDR1 ENHRY and CDR2 SYGVKD.

This clonotype was detected many times. The gene calls are TRBV12-3 or TRBV12-4 and TRBJ2-2, with D hard to call. V was clipped by 5 bases and J by 7 bases, with 11 bases between them. This CDR3 is 13 amino acids long. The CDR3, as DNA: TGTGCCAGCAGTCACTGGACGGTCGGGGAGCTGTTTTTT. This encodes CASSHWTVGELFF.

This clonotype appeared many times. The chain has TRBV13 and TRBJ2-5, with 8 bases matching TRBD2. The CDR3 is 13 residues long. With 3 bases clipped from V and 4 bases from J, the junction kept 1 base outside the gene matches. Germline CDR1 PRHDT, CDR2 FYEKMQ (reference sequence). CDR3 residues: CASSFREGETQYF. Here the CDR3 DNA reads TGTGCCAGCAGCTTCCGGGAGGGAGAGACCCAGTACTTC.

The chain joins TRBV19 to TRBJ1-5, with D possibly TRBD1 on 5 matching bases. Trimming took 3 bases from V and 3 from J, leaving 9 bases between them. The CDR3 is made up of 14 amino acids. Germline V gene lookup returns CDR1 LNHDA and CDR2 SQIVND (reference sequence). CDR3 bases: TGTGCCAGTAGTATCTATGGGACCAATCAGCCCCAGCATTTT. Protein product: CASSIYGTNQPQHF. Full variable domain (rest looked up from reference TRBV19 and TRBJ1-5): DGGITQSPKYLFRKEGQNVTLSCEQNLNHDAMYWYRQDPGQGLRLIYYSQIVNDFQKGDIAEGYSVSREKKESFPLTVTSAQKNPTAFYLCASSIYGTNQPQHFGDGTRLSIL.

At least ten counts were recorded for this clonotype. The chain combines TRBV5-1 with TRBJ1-1, with D unresolved. The CDR3 is 13 amino acids. Germline V lookup: CDR1 SGHRS, CDR2 YFSETQ. V shed 2 bases and J shed 7 bases, with 12 bases lying between them. Written as DNA, the CDR3 is TGCGCCAGCAGCTTAGGAGGCGCCTATGAAGCTTTCTTT. Translation gives CASSLGGAYEAFF.

As to this clonotype: A much larger clone lies one base from this, so it may be a read error. The chain has TRBV5-6 and TRBJ2-1, with a weak D call TRBD2 (5 bases). The CDR3 covers 14 residues. The germline V gene has CDR1 SGHDT and CDR2 YYEEEE. CDR3 in DNA: TGTGCCAGCAGCCTACGGACTGTTCAAGAGACCCAGCACTTC. It codes for CASSLRTVQETQHF.

J is TRBJ1-1 and V is TRBV7-6, with D possibly TRBD1 on 5 matching bases. Germline V gene sequence: CDR1 SGHVS, CDR2 FNYEAQ. Trimming took off 6 bases at V and 4 bases at J, with 24 bases between the two ends. The CDR3 is 17 residues long. The CDR3 sequence: CASRQPAQGLATTEAFF. In nucleotides, the CDR3 is TGTGCCAGCAGACAGCCGGCGCAGGGACTGGCGACCACTGAAGCTTTCTTT.

This clonotype was observed many times. The V call is TRBV13, the J call TRBJ2-3; 8 nucleotides align to TRBD2. Judging by the DNA end, TRBJ2-1 fits better; the J call may be wrong. This CDR3 has 17 residues. Per the germline V gene, CDR1 is PRHDT and CDR2 is FYEKMQ (reference sequence). As DNA, the CDR3 is TGTGCCAGCAGCACCAACCTAGGAGCGGGAGTAACGATAGCGCAGTTCTTC. It translates to CASSTNLGAGVTIAQFF.

The sample holds many counts of this clonotype. The rearrangement uses TRBV6-2 or TRBV6-3 and TRBJ2-5; D is unresolved. In germline, CDR1 is MNHEY, CDR2 SVGEGT. The CDR3 length is 13 residues. V lost 2 bases, J lost 3 bases, and 7 bases lay in between. CDR3 bases: TGTGCCAGCAGTTACGAGTGGGAAGAGACCCAGTACTTC. It yields the protein CASSYEWEETQYF.